This T cell receptor (beta chain) is from a study of long-term antiretroviral therapy in people with HIV. Study summary: Sampling started about a decade before the 2015 immediate-ART recommendation. Findings and limits, study-wide: All time points showed a repertoire dominated by clones expanded before ART.

With survey level as its setting, the immunoSEQ assay was v3.0. Target depth was about 40,000-50,000 T-cell genomes per sample. TCRdb's table, derived via immunoSEQ multiplex PCR, lists solely in-frame clones and lacks some. In the table there are 30,000 to 40,000 clones, around 85% of which are singletons. The CDR3 spans 15 residues. Germline V gene data show CDR1 as SQVTM and CDR2 as ANQGSEA. The trim removed 6 bases at V and 8 bases at J, leaving 16 bases unmatched. In the case of this clone: Its target is not known.

The TCR originated in a man younger than 35 with HIV. The chain links TRBV29-1 to TRBJ1-2; TRBD1 agrees at 9 bases. Sequences were derived from unsorted PBMCs, sampled around 3.3 years after starting antiretroviral therapy. DNA of the CDR3: TGCAGCGTGGCCCCGGACAGGGGAATCTCAGGAGGCTACACCTTC. Encoded protein: CSVAPDRGISGGYTF.